This TCR beta chain was sequenced in a study of vaccination effects on CD4 cells after COVID-19. In the study overall: Following the second dose by a median of 72 days, the post-vaccine samples were obtained.

The protocol was immunoSEQ multiplex PCR, while the TCRdb copy is restricted to in-frame clones and leaves out a portion. The table shows roughly 30,000 clones, with about 67% occurring only once. As regards this clone: Its target is unknown.

Once cultured for approximately 10 days, the cells underwent separation to obtain CD4+ T cells. Vaccination of participants consisted of two doses of either the BNT162b2 or mRNA-1273 vaccine. Neither prior SARS-CoV-2 infection nor positive nucleocapsid antibodies were present in the vaccine recipients. Cultures had half their medium replaced with IL-2 medium on days 3 and 7. Trimming left V 6 bases short and J 8 bases short, with 11 bases between. The CDR3 length is 13 residues. Germline V lookup: CDR1 KGHSH, CDR2 LQKENI. This receptor was identified in a human donor who received a COVID-19 vaccine. The chain employs TRBV18 and TRBJ1-6; D gene unclear. The input for sequencing was CD4+ T cells from PBMCs cultured without peptide, taken after COVID-19 vaccination. The CDR3 nucleotides read TGTGCCAGCTCCCCCGGACTTGATTCACCCCTCCACTTT. This translates into CASSPGLDSPLHF.